This T cell receptor beta chain was identified in a study of blood T cells in healthy people across ages. Primed by a sample-barcoded 5' primer and a J-beta primer mix, a second PCR proceeded for roughly 6 to 12 cycles. TCRdb ran MiXCR on the 5' RACE reads and lists one entry per CDR3 protein. The repertoire holds about 640,000 distinct CDR3 sequences, with approximately 50% as singletons. Caucasian individuals from Russia who were healthy and aged about 6 to 95 acted as donors. The CDR3 runs 15 residues. Germline lookup yields CDR1 SEHNR and CDR2 FQNEAQ (reference sequence). The sequence was collected from a man aged 60 to 75 in good health. The source material was blood. The chain combines TRBV7-9 with TRBJ2-4; 9 bases are shared with TRBD2. The closer fit of TRBJ2-7 to the DNA end suggests the J call may be wrong. DNA for the CDR3: TGTGCCAGCAGCCCGAGCGGGGGGAGGGCCTACGAGCAGTACTTC. It codes for CASSPSGGRAYEQYF.